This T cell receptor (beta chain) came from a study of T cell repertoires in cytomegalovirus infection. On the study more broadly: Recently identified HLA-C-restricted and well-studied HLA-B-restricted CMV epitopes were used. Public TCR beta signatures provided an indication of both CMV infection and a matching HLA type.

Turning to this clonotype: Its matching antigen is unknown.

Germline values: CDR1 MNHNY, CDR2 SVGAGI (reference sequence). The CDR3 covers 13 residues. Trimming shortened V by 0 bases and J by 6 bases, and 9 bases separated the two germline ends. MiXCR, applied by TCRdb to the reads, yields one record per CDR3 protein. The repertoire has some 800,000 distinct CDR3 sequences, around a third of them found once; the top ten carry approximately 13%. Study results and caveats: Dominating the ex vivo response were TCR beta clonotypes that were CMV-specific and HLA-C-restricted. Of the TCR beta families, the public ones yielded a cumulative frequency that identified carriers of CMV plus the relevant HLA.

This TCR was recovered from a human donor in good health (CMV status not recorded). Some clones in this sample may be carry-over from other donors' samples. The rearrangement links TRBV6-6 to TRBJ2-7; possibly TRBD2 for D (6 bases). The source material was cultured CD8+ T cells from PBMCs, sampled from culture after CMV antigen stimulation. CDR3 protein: CASSYSAGSEQYF. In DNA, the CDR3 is TGTGCCAGCAGTTACTCGGCGGGGAGCGAGCAGTACTTC.